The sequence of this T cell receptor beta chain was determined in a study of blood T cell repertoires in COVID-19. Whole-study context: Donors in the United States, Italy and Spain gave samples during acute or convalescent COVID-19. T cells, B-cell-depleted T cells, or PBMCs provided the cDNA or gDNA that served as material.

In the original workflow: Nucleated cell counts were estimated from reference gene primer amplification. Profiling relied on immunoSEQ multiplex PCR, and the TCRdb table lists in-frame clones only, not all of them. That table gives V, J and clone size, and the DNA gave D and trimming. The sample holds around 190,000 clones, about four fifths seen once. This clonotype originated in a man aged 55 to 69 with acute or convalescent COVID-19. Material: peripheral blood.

The CDR3 coding sequence is TGTGCCAGCAGTCCCAGGGGGGAGCAGTTCTTC. Protein sequence: CASSPRGEQFF. This chain connects TRBV12-3 or TRBV12-4 to TRBJ2-1, with 7 bases lining up with TRBD1. V shed 5 bases, J shed 10 bases, and the junction held 2 bases outside the gene matches. The CDR3 contains 11 residues.